This TCR beta chain was obtained from a study of blood T cell repertoires in COVID-19. Germline CDR1 is LGHNA and CDR2 is YNFKEQ. CDR3 length equals 13 residues. The ends were cut back, 6 bases at V and 3 bases at J, with 12 bases in the middle. Method: immunoSEQ multiplex PCR; TCRdb's copy keeps in-frame clones and lacks some. The repertoire holds about 140,000 clones, with 80% to 85% as singletons. The TCR originated in a man younger than 40 with COVID-19, enrolled during active disease. V and J are TRBV4-2 and TRBJ2-7, with D possibly being TRBD2 (6 bases). Sequencing was performed on peripheral blood. The DNA for the CDR3 is TGTGCCAGCAGTCGGGACTCCAACTACGAGCAGTACTTC. It is translated as CASSRDSNYEQYF.